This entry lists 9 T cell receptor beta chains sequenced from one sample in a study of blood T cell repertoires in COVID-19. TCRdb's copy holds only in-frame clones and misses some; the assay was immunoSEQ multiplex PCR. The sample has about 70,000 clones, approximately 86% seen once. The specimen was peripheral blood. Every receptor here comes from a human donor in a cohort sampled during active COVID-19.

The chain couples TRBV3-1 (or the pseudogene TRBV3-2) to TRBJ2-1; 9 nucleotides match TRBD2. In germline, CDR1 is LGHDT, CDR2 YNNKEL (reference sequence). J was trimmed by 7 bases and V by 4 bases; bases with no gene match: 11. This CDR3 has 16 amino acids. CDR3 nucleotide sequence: TGTGCCAGCAGCCCTCCTCTCGGCGGGGGGGCGAATGAGCAGTTCTTC. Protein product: CASSPPLGGGANEQFF.

CDR3 in DNA: TGTGCCAGCAGCTCGGCGGCGAGCTACGAGCAGTACTTC. Amino acid sequence: CASSSAASYEQYF. The V and J genes are TRBV13 and TRBJ2-7, with unresolved D. The V end lost 4 bases, the J end lost 3 bases, and 10 bases lay between the germline ends. CDR1 is PRHDT and CDR2 is FYEKMQ in the germline V gene (reference sequence). The CDR3 totals 13 residues.

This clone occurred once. The DNA for the CDR3 is TGTGCCAGCAGCTTACGAGGGGGCGGACCGGGCACGGGCGAGCAGTACTTC. Translating it yields CASSLRGGGPGTGEQYF. This sequence joins TRBV7-9 and TRBJ2-7; 7 bases line up with TRBD1. CDR1 is SEHNR, CDR2 FQNEAQ, per germline (reference sequence). V was clipped by 2 bases and J by 6 bases; unmatched bases: 16. The CDR3 runs 17 residues.

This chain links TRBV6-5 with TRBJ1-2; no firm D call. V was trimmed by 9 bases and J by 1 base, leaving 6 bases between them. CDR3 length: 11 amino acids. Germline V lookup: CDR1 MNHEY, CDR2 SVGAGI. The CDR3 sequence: CARSYNYGYTF. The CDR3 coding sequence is TGTGCCAGATCCTATAACTATGGCTACACCTTC.

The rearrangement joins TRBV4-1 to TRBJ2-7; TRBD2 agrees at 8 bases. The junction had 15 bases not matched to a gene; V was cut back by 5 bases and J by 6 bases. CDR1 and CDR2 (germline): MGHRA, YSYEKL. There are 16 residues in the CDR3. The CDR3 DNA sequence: TGCGCCAGCAGCGAATTCCGCGGGGGGACGGCAGCCGAGCAGTACTTC. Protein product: CASSEFRGGTAAEQYF.

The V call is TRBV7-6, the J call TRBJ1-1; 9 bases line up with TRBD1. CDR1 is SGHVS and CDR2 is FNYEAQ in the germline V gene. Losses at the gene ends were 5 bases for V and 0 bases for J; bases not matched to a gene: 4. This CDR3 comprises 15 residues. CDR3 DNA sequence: TGTGCCAGCAGCCGTGGACAGGGGATGAACACTGAAGCTTTCTTT. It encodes CASSRGQGMNTEAFF.

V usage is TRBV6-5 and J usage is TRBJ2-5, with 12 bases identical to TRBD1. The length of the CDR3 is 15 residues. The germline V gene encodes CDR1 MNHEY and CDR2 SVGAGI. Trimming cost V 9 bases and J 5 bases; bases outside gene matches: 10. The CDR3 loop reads CASSGGDRGRETQYF. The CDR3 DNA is TGTGCCAGTTCCGGAGGGGACAGGGGGCGTGAGACCCAGTACTTC.

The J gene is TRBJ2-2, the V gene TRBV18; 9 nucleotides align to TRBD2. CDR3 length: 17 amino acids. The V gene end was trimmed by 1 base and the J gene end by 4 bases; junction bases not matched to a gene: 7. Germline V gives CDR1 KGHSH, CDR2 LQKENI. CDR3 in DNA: TGTGCCAGCTCACCACTCAACGCGGGGGGGATCACCGGGGAGCTGTTTTTT. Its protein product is CASSPLNAGGITGELFF.

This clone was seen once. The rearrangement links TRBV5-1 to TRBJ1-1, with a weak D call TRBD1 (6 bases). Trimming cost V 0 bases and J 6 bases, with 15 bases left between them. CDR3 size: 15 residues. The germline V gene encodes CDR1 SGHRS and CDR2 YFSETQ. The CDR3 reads CASSLETYRAAEAFF. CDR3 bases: TGCGCCAGCAGCTTGGAAACCTACAGGGCGGCTGAAGCTTTCTTT.